Given below is one T cell receptor (beta chain) in context. Antigen: not known. Germline lookup yields CDR1 SGHVS and CDR2 FQNEAQ. The CDR3 is 16 amino acids. Losses at the gene ends were 0 bases for V and 4 bases for J; bases not matched to a gene: 7. These data belong to a study of T cell repertoires in cytomegalovirus infection. A single record per CDR3 protein comes from TCRdb applying MiXCR to the reads. The sample holds hundreds of thousands of distinct CDR3 sequences; roughly 30% are singletons and the top ten take around 15%. This clonotype originated in a human donor in good health (CMV status not recorded). Some clones in this sample may be carry-over from other donors' samples. The sample here was cultured CD8+ T cells from PBMCs, taken from culture after CMV antigen stimulation. The genes are TRBV7-8 and TRBJ2-5, with TRBD1 identical over 8 bases. CDR3 bases: TGTGCCAGCAGCTTAGCACAGGGGGGCCGCGTAGAGACCCAGTACTTC. This codes for CASSLAQGGRVETQYF. Full variable domain (missing parts from reference TRBV7-8 and TRBJ2-5): GAGVSQSPRYKVAKRGQDVALRCDPISGHVSLFWYQQALGQGPEFLTYFQNEAQLDKSGLPSDRFFAERPEGSVSTLKIQRTQQEDSAVYLCASSLAQGGRVETQYFGPGTRLLVL.